This T cell receptor (beta chain) was retrieved from a study of blood T cell repertoires in COVID-19. Study overall: From T cells, B-cell-depleted T cells, or PBMCs came the material, which was cDNA or gDNA.

Authors' data handling: Amplification of reference gene primers was used by the study to estimate nucleated cell counts. Method: immunoSEQ multiplex PCR; TCRdb's copy keeps in-frame clones and lacks some. From that table come the V and J calls and clone size; the DNA was used to work out D and trimming. This sample yields approximately 90,000 clones, of which about three quarters are seen a single time; over 40% belongs to the top ten. The sample was peripheral blood. The receptor was derived from a human donor in a cohort sampled during active COVID-19.

CDR3 sequence reads: CASSLVVGQASYEQYF. In DNA form, the CDR3 reads TGTGCCAGCAGCTTAGTAGTGGGACAGGCCTCCTACGAGCAGTACTTC. The gene calls are TRBV7-9 and TRBJ2-7; 8 bases agree with TRBD1. The J segment lost 0 bases and the V segment lost 1 base, leaving 5 bases of the junction unmatched. The CDR3 has 16 residues. The germline CDR1 and CDR2 sequences are SEHNR and FQNEAQ (reference sequence).